The 31 T cell receptor beta chains in this list originate from one sample, sequenced in a study of Graves' ophthalmopathy and Graves' hyperthyroidism. Investigators amplified TCR beta CDR3 regions from RNA transcripts. HTBI primers were employed in first-round RT-PCR, then a second-round multiplex PCR followed. MiXCR, run by TCRdb on the multiplex PCR reads, gives a single entry per CDR3 protein. The table has roughly 300,000 distinct CDR3 sequences, 15% to 20% seen once; the top ten hold 12%. What was sequenced was peripheral blood. The source of these receptors is an adult man with Graves' ophthalmopathy.

This clonotype was detected many times. This chain connects TRBV6-1 to TRBJ2-2, with 10 bases lining up with TRBD1. V was pared by 6 bases and J by 4 bases, with 5 bases of the junction left unmatched. This CDR3 region has 15 residues. Germline assignment: CDR1 MNHNS and CDR2 SASEGT. DNA of the CDR3: TGTGCCAGCAGAATGGGACAGGGGAGCACCGGGGAGCTGTTTTTT. It yields the protein CASRMGQGSTGELFF.

This clonotype was found many times. The CDR3 DNA sequence: TGTGCCAGCAGTTTCCTAACAGGGTTAAGCAATCAGCCCCAGCATTTT. It specifies CASSFLTGLSNQPQHF. V is TRBV28 and J is TRBJ1-5, with D tentatively TRBD1 (6 bases). This CDR3 contains 16 residues. The germline V and J ends were trimmed by 3 bases and 1 base, with 13 bases remaining between them. Germline CDR1 is MDHEN and CDR2 is SYDVKM. The full variable domain, in which reference TRBV28 and TRBJ1-5 provide the parts outside the CDR3, is DVKVTQSSRYLVKRTGEKVFLECVQDMDHENMFWYRQDPGLGLRLIYFSYDVKMKEKGDIPEGYSVSREKKERFSLILESASTNQTSMYLCASSFLTGLSNQPQHFGDGTRLSIL.

This clonotype was observed at least ten times. This sequence joins TRBV20-1 and TRBJ2-7, with 15 bases identical to TRBD2. This CDR3 contains 15 residues. Losses at the gene ends were 1 base for V and 4 bases for J; bases not matched to a gene: 2. CDR1 is DFQATT and CDR2 is SNEGSKA in the germline V gene (reference sequence). The CDR3 spells CSARAGTSGRYEQYF. DNA of the CDR3: TGCAGTGCTAGAGCTGGGACTAGCGGGAGGTACGAGCAGTACTTC.

The V and J genes are TRBV12-3 or TRBV12-4 and TRBJ2-7; 10 bases align to TRBD2. After removal of 4 bases from V and 5 bases from J, the junction contained 5 bases not matched to a gene. The CDR3 extends over 14 amino acids. In nucleotides, the CDR3 is TGTGCCAGCAGTTCTAGCGGGAGCATGCACGAGCAGTACTTC. Its protein is CASSSSGSMHEQYF.

About this clonotype itself: A read error may explain this, as a much larger clone is one base away. The V and J genes are TRBV4-2 and TRBJ2-7; D not resolved. The V gene lost 1 base and the J gene lost 0 bases, with 4 bases spanning the gap. CDR1 and CDR2 (germline): LGHNA, YNFKEQ. The CDR3 contains 13 residues. CDR3 nucleotide sequence: TGTGCCAGCAGCCAAGCGGACTCCTACGAGCAGTACTTC. This codes for CASSQADSYEQYF.

This clonotype was seen ten or more times. This sequence joins TRBV2 and TRBJ2-7; TRBD2 matches 9 bases. Germline CDR1 SNHLY, CDR2 FYNNEI. Trimming removed 7 bases from V and 2 bases from J; junction bases left unmatched: 6. CDR3 length equals 14 residues. The CDR3 DNA reads as TGTGCCAGCACCGAGGTAGCGGGGGCCTACGAGCAGTACTTC. Amino acid sequence: CASTEVAGAYEQYF.

V is TRBV27 and J is TRBJ1-2, with 7 bases fitting TRBD1. CDR3 length: 16 residues. CDR1 MNHEY and CDR2 SMNVEV come from the germline V gene (reference sequence). With 2 bases clipped from V and 5 bases from J, the junction kept 11 bases outside the gene matches. The CDR3 region has the DNA TGTGCCAGCAGTTTAACGGGACAGCGCCTTGGGTATGGCTACACCTTC. It translates to CASSLTGQRLGYGYTF.

This clonotype has at least ten counts. CDR3 protein: CASRPGTGGSPLHF. CDR3 sequence (DNA): TGTGCCAGCAGACCCGGGACAGGGGGCTCACCCCTCCACTTT. The chain joins TRBV6-1 to TRBJ1-6; TRBD1 matches at 12 bases. The CDR3 has 14 residues. V dropped 6 bases and J dropped 10; count of bases not matched to a gene: 4. CDR1 MNHNS and CDR2 SASEGT come from the germline V gene.

This clonotype has ten or more counts. The CDR3 DNA sequence: TGTGCCAGCAGTTTCAGCTTGTCCTACGAGCAGTACTTC. It encodes CASSFSLSYEQYF. This chain joins TRBV12-3 or TRBV12-4 and TRBJ2-7, with unresolved D. V shed 3 bases and J shed 1 base, with 7 bases lying between them. CDR3 length: 13 amino acids.

This clonotype was detected ten times or more. Germline is not matched at one junction end, which may reflect a read error. The J gene is TRBJ2-5, the V gene TRBV11-2, with a weak D call TRBD1 (6 bases). The CDR3 totals 15 residues. Germline assignment: CDR1 SGHAT and CDR2 FQNNGV. CDR3 sequence reads: CASSPLGHPQGTQYF. CDR3 coding DNA: TGTGCCAGCAGCCCTCTGGGACACCCTCAAGGGACCCAGTACTTC.

This clonotype was counted between two and nine times. The CDR3 loop reads CASSARLAGGLSYEQYF. Here the CDR3 DNA reads TGTGCCAGCAGTGCAAGACTAGCGGGGGGACTCAGCTACGAGCAGTACTTC. This rearrangement joins TRBV6-1 to TRBJ2-7; 13 positions agree with TRBD2. Trimming took 4 bases from V and 3 from J; bases not matched to a gene: 9. The CDR3 runs 17 residues. In germline, CDR1 is MNHNS, CDR2 SASEGT.

This clonotype has at least ten counts. The chain uses TRBV6-5 and TRBJ2-5; weak D call: TRBD2 (5 bases). Germline CDR1 reads MNHEY; CDR2 reads SVGAGI. The CDR3 extends over 13 amino acids. Trimming took off 5 bases at V and 2 bases at J, with 9 bases between the two ends. Here the CDR3 reads CASSPDWQETQYF. CDR3 in DNA: TGTGCCAGCAGTCCGGACTGGCAAGAGACCCAGTACTTC.

Ten or more counts support this clonotype. The chain has TRBV28 and TRBJ1-5; no definite D call. With 5 bases removed from V and 3 bases from J, the gap between germline ends came to 17 bases. This CDR3 has 16 amino acids. CDR1 is MDHEN, CDR2 SYDVKM, per germline. The CDR3 DNA reads TGTGCCAGCAGTACCAATGGAGAACGATTCAATCAGCCCCAGCATTTT. Translated: CASSTNGERFNQPQHF. Filled out from reference TRBV28 and TRBJ1-5, the complete variable domain reads DVKVTQSSRYLVKRTGEKVFLECVQDMDHENMFWYRQDPGLGLRLIYFSYDVKMKEKGDIPEGYSVSREKKERFSLILESASTNQTSMYLCASSTNGERFNQPQHFGDGTRLSIL.

This clonotype showed up many times. V is TRBV6-1 and J is TRBJ2-5; no clear D. V lost 6 bases to trimming and J lost 0 bases, with 8 bases between them. Germline-derived CDR1 and CDR2 are MNHNS and SASEGT. CDR3 size: 13 residues. The CDR3, as DNA: TGTGCCAGCAGAAGCAGATACCAAGAGACCCAGTACTTC. Translated, it gives CASRSRYQETQYF.

This clonotype appeared many times. The J gene is TRBJ2-2, the V gene TRBV2; D gene ambiguous. Germline V gene data show CDR1 as SNHLY and CDR2 as FYNNEI. This CDR3 has 13 amino acids. Deletions cut 4 bases from V and 7 bases from J, with 10 bases between. Here the CDR3 reads CASSGSPGGELFF. For the CDR3, the DNA is TGTGCCAGCAGTGGGTCTCCGGGCGGGGAGCTGTTTTTT.

This clonotype was found many times. The chain couples TRBV28 to TRBJ2-2; a possible D gene is TRBD1 (6 bases). Trimming took 3 bases from V and 2 from J, leaving 10 bases between them. The CDR3 extends over 15 amino acids. The germline V gene has CDR1 MDHEN and CDR2 SYDVKM. The CDR3 DNA is TGTGCCAGCAGTTTCGGACAGATTAACACCGGGGAGCTGTTTTTT. As protein: CASSFGQINTGELFF.

The genes are TRBV12-3 or TRBV12-4 and TRBJ2-7, with a tentative D call TRBD2 (5 bases). The V end was cut by 2 bases, the J end by 4 bases, with 6 bases between. CDR3 size: 12 residues. DNA for the CDR3: TGTGCCAGCAGTTTAAGGGAGTACGAGCAGTACTTC. Translation: CASSLREYEQYF.

This clonotype has at least ten counts. V is TRBV4-3 and J is TRBJ2-3; D gene uncertain. Trimming pared 1 base from V and 0 bases from J, leaving 11 bases between. From germline, CDR1 is LGHNA and CDR2 YSLEER. The CDR3 loop spans 16 amino acids. The chain's CDR3 is CASSQAPTVSTDTQYF. The DNA of the CDR3 is TGCGCCAGCAGCCAAGCCCCCACGGTTAGCACAGATACGCAGTATTTT.

This clonotype occurred many times. J is TRBJ2-5 and V is TRBV25-1, with 10 bases aligning to TRBD1. Germline CDR1 and CDR2: MGHDK and SYGVNS. After removal of 3 bases from V and 0 bases from J, the junction contained 4 bases not matched to a gene. This CDR3 comprises 16 residues. CDR3 nucleotide sequence: TGTGCCAGCAGTGACTTGACAGGGGGCCACCAAGAGACCCAGTACTTC. As protein: CASSDLTGGHQETQYF. Full variable domain (rest looked up from reference TRBV25-1 and TRBJ2-5): EADIYQTPRYLVIGTGKKITLECSQTMGHDKMYWYQQDPGMELHLIHYSYGVNSTEKGDLSSESTVSRIRTEHFPLTLESARPSHTSQYLCASSDLTGGHQETQYFGPGTRLLVL.

The sample holds a few counts of this clonotype. The CDR3 region is CASSQVSSGTYEQYF. CDR3 bases: TGTGCCAGCAGCCAAGTCTCTAGCGGGACCTACGAGCAGTACTTC. The rearrangement links TRBV3-1 to TRBJ2-7; TRBD2 aligns across 9 bases. The V and J ends lost 1 base and 2 bases, in that order; junction bases with no gene match: 3. The CDR3 runs 15 residues. CDR1 LGHDT and CDR2 YNNKEL come from the germline V gene (reference sequence).

This clonotype was recorded many times. The J gene is TRBJ1-1, the V gene TRBV3-1; D may be TRBD1 (5 bases). Trimming removed 5 bases at V and 1 base at J, with 14 bases between. The CDR3 sequence is 15 residues long. Germline CDR1 reads LGHDT; CDR2 reads YNNKEL (reference sequence). In nucleotides, the CDR3 is TGTGCCAGCAGCATACCGGGACGGGAGAACACTGAAGCTTTCTTT. Translating it yields CASSIPGRENTEAFF.

The sample holds many counts of this clonotype. The rearrangement links TRBV20-1 to TRBJ2-5; 11 positions agree with TRBD1. The V gene's germline CDR1 is DFQATT and CDR2 SNEGSKA (reference sequence). The CDR3 sequence is 16 residues long. With V trimmed by 1 base and J by 5 bases, 9 bases remained unmatched. The CDR3 spells CSARVGQGARGETQYF. Here the CDR3 DNA reads TGCAGTGCTAGAGTCGGACAGGGGGCGCGTGGGGAGACCCAGTACTTC.

Turning to this clonotype: A much larger clone is a single base away; this may be a read error. J is TRBJ2-7 and V is TRBV18; perhaps TRBD2 as D (5 bases). This CDR3 has 15 residues. The V gene's germline CDR1 is KGHSH and CDR2 LQKENI. Deletions cut 3 bases from V and 0 bases from J, with 12 bases between. This chain's CDR3 is CASSPLGSVSYEQYF. CDR3 in DNA: TGTGCCAGCTCACCTCTCGGTAGCGTCTCCTACGAGCAGTACTTC.

This clonotype occurred a few times. The chain carries TRBV12-3 or TRBV12-4 and TRBJ1-3; D gene ambiguous. The CDR3 consists of 16 residues. V was pared by 3 bases and J by 0 bases, with 12 bases between. The CDR3 loop is CASSLRATSSGNTIYF. The CDR3 DNA reads TGTGCCAGCAGTTTGAGGGCCACAAGCTCTGGAAACACCATATATTTT.

This clonotype came up many times. CDR3 DNA: TGTGCCTGGAGTGTACTGCGGGTGAACACTGAAGCTTTCTTT. Translating it yields CAWSVLRVNTEAFF. The rearrangement uses TRBV30 and TRBJ1-1; unclear D gene. Germline-derived CDR1 and CDR2 are GTSNPN and SVGIG (reference sequence). The CDR3 spans 14 residues. V dropped 0 bases and J dropped 0 bases, with 8 bases sitting between them.

This clonotype was counted ten times or more. The chain recombines TRBV5-1 with TRBJ2-7; 9 positions agree with TRBD1. CDR1 is SGHRS and CDR2 is YFSETQ in the germline V gene. V lost 4 bases, J lost 3 bases, and 8 bases stayed unmatched. The CDR3 is 15 amino acids. The CDR3 DNA reads as TGCGCCAGCAGCCCGACAGGGGGGGATTTCTACGAGCAGTACTTC. Residues: CASSPTGGDFYEQYF.

The table lists this clonotype with many counts. This chain links TRBV20-1 with TRBJ2-7, with 7 bases aligning to TRBD1. The V gene end was trimmed by 5 bases and the J gene end by 0 bases; junction bases not matched to a gene: 7. The CDR3 runs to 14 residues. Germline V lookup: CDR1 DFQATT, CDR2 SNEGSKA (reference sequence). The DNA for the CDR3 is TGCAGTGCTCCCTGGACAGGAAGCTCCTACGAGCAGTACTTC. Translated: CSAPWTGSSYEQYF.

This clonotype was detected many times. This chain joins TRBV6-5 and TRBJ1-6; D call uncertain. V was clipped by 6 bases and J by 3 bases, with 15 bases between them. CDR3 size: 16 residues. The V gene's germline CDR1 is MNHEY and CDR2 SVGAGI. The chain's CDR3 is CASRQARIDYNSPLHF. In nucleotides, the CDR3 is TGTGCCAGCAGGCAGGCCCGGATCGACTATAATTCACCCCTCCACTTT.

This clonotype was seen many times. The chain is built from TRBV5-5 and TRBJ2-7, with 7 bases that match TRBD1. The CDR3 has 14 residues. Germline assignment: CDR1 SGHKS and CDR2 YYEKEE (reference sequence). Unmatched junction bases numbered 15, after V lost 6 bases and J lost 9 bases. CDR3 in amino acids: CASIRRDSSDRQYF. CDR3 sequence (DNA): TGTGCCAGCATCCGCCGGGACAGCTCGGACCGGCAGTACTTC.

Remarks on this clonotype: The conserved final phenylalanine or tryptophan is absent from the CDR3, which likely points to a read error. The chain uses TRBV7-2 and TRBJ1-2; maybe TRBD1 (5 bases). The CDR3 is 14 amino acids. V lost 6 bases to trimming and J lost 4 bases, with 15 bases between them. Per the germline V gene, CDR1 is SGHTA and CDR2 is FQGNSA. The CDR3 loop reads CASRMAGQGYGYTL. As DNA, the CDR3 is TGTGCCAGCAGGATGGCAGGGCAAGGCTATGGCTACACCCTC.

In its sample, this clonotype was seen many times. The V gene is TRBV15, the J gene TRBJ2-7; 8 nucleotides align to TRBD1. The trim removed 5 bases at V and 2 bases at J, leaving 8 bases unmatched. Germline V lookup: CDR1 LNHNV, CDR2 YYDKDF (reference sequence). This CDR3 has 15 amino acids. The CDR3 DNA sequence: TGTGCCACCAGCCCGGACAGGGTCGGAACCTACGAGCAGTACTTC. As protein: CATSPDRVGTYEQYF.